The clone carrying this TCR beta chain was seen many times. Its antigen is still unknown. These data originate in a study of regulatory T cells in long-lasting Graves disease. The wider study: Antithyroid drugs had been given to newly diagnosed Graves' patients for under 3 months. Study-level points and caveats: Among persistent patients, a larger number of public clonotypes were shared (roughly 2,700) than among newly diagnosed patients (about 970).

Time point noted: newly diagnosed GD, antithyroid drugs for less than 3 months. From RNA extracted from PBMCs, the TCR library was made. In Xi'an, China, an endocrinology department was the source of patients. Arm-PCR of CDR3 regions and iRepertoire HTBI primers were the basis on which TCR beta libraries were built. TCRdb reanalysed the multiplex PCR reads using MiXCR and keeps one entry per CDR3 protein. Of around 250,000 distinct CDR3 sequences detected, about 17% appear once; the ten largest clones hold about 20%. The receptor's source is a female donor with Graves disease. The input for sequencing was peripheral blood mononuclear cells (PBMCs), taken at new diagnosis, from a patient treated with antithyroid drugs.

The CDR3 nucleotides are TGTGCCAGCAGCCCTGGACCCGGTAGGGATACGCAGTATTTT. Translated, it gives CASSPGPGRDTQYF. The V and J genes are TRBV3-1 and TRBJ2-3; D not resolved. With 4 bases removed from V and 6 bases from J, the gap between germline ends came to 14 bases. This CDR3 has 14 residues. CDR1 LGHDT and CDR2 YNNKEL come from the germline V gene (reference sequence).